This is a list of T cell receptor beta chains from one sample in a study of blood T cells in healthy people across ages. TCRdb processed the 5' RACE reads anew with MiXCR; each CDR3 protein has one entry. The sample contains approximately 1.5 million distinct CDR3 sequences, around 40% of which appear only once. The sequenced material came from blood. The source is a woman aged 18-35 years in good health. Each CDR3 is given with its conserved first and last residue. A D gene is named only where the DNA matches it firmly. Clone size is not always given. Where it is, it says once, few, many or a class for expanded clones.

>TRBD2|15|.|TRBV4-3|TRBJ2-7
TGCGCCAGCAGCCGGTTAGCGGGAGATGGCGACGAGCAGTACTTC
CASSRLAGDGDEQYF
>TRBD1|16|few|TRBV27|TRBJ1-2
TGTGCCAGCAGTTCCTGGGACAGCCTGACTAACTATGGCTACACCTTC
CASSSWDSLTNYGYTF
>.|14|few|TRBV9|TRBJ2-5
TGTGCCAGCAGCGTAGATGGCGGATCGGAGACCCAGTACTTC
CASSVDGGSETQYF
>.|16|.|TRBV21-1|TRBJ1-5
TGTGCCAGCAGCAGCCCACACCCGGGAGGCAATCAGCCCCAGCATTTT
CASSSPHPGGNQPQHF
>TRBD2|17|.|TRBV7-9|TRBJ2-3
TGTGCCAGCAGCGTACCTAAGGCGGGAGGGCCCACAGATACGCAGTATTTT
CASSVPKAGGPTDTQYF
>TRBD1|16|.|TRBV9|TRBJ2-1
TGTGCCAGCAGCGTAGTGGGACAGGGTAGGAACAATGAGCAGTTCTTC
CASSVVGQGRNNEQFF
>TRBD1|17|.|TRBV20-1|TRBJ2-7
TGCAGTGCTAGAGATTGGGCCCTGGGACAGGGCTCCTACGAGCAGTACTTC
CSARDWALGQGSYEQYF
>.|14|.|TRBV15|TRBJ1-1
TGTGCCACCAGCAGAGATAACAGGAACACTGAAGCTTTCTTT
CATSRDNRNTEAFF
>TRBD2|17|.|TRBV7-2|TRBJ2-1
TGTGCCAGCAGTACGCCTTCTAGCGGGAGATATGACAATGAGCAGTTCTTC
CASSTPSSGRYDNEQFF
>.|16|few|TRBV7-9|TRBJ2-3
TGTGCCAGCAGCCAAGATGGGAACTTAAGGGGGGATACGCAGTATTTT
CASSQDGNLRGDTQYF
>TRBD1|14|.|TRBV20-1|TRBJ2-3
TGCAGTGCTAGAGGACAGGGTAGGGCAGATACGCAGTATTTT
CSARGQGRADTQYF
>.|13|.|TRBV6-2/TRBV6-3|TRBJ2-3
TGTGCCAGCAGTCCACTAGGAGTAGATACGCAGTATTTT
CASSPLGVDTQYF
>TRBD2|15|many|TRBV12-3/TRBV12-4|TRBJ2-3
TGTGCCAGCAGTACGACTAGCGGTTCCACAGATACGCAGTATTTT
CASSTTSGSTDTQYF
>.|13|few|TRBV15|TRBJ2-5
TGTGCCACCAGCAGAGTTTTGCAAGAGACCCAGTACTTC
CATSRVLQETQYF
>.|12|many|TRBV7-2|TRBJ1-5
TGTGCCAGCAGCCCCTTCAATCAGCCCCAGCATTTT
CASSPFNQPQHF
>.|14|.|TRBV6-6|TRBJ1-1
TGTGCCAGCAGTTGGGGGAACGTAGGCACTGAAGCTTTCTTT
CASSWGNVGTEAFF
>.|15|few|TRBV4-1|TRBJ2-1
TGCGCCAGCAGCCCGGACGGTCGCTCCTACAATGAGCAGTTCTTC
CASSPDGRSYNEQFF
>TRBD2|14|few|TRBV10-3|TRBJ2-1
TGTGCCATCAGCGGTAGCGGGAGGTACAATGAGCAGTTCTTC
CAISGSGRYNEQFF
>.|14|.|TRBV3-1|TRBJ2-5
TGTGCCAGCAGCCAAGACAGCGGAAGACAGACCCAGTACTTC
CASSQDSGRQTQYF
>.|15|.|TRBV7-6|TRBJ2-5
TGTGCCAGCAGCCCTATTGTGGGGCTCCAAGAGACCCAGTACTTC
CASSPIVGLQETQYF
>TRBD1|14|.|TRBV29-1|TRBJ1-1
TGCAGCGTCGAGATAGGGACAGGTAGCTCTGAAGCTTTCTTT
CSVEIGTGSSEAFF
>.|16|.|TRBV5-1|TRBJ2-6
TGCGCCAGCAGCTTCTACAGCCCCTCTGGGGCCAACGTCCTGACTTTC
CASSFYSPSGANVLTF
>.|14|many|TRBV12-3/TRBV12-4|TRBJ2-1
TGTGCCAGCAGTAGGGCCAGGGGTAAGGATGAGCAGTTCTTC
CASSRARGKDEQFF
>.|14|.|TRBV18|TRBJ1-1
TGTGCCAGCTCACCAGTCGAAGGGAGCACTGAAGCTTTCTTT
CASSPVEGSTEAFF
>.|13|few|TRBV25-1|TRBJ2-2
TGTGCCAGCAGTGAAAGACAGGCCGGGGAGCTGTTTTTT
CASSERQAGELFF
>.|14|.|TRBV20-1|TRBJ1-6
TGCAGTGCCTTAATGGAGGGAGTAAATTCACCCCTCCACTTT
CSALMEGVNSPLHF
>TRBD2|18|few|TRBV4-1|TRBJ2-1
TGCGCCAGCAGCCAAGTAGACGTCGGACTAGCGGGGGGGAGTGAGCAGTTCTTC
CASSQVDVGLAGGSEQFF
>.|15|.|TRBV4-1|TRBJ1-2
TGCGCCAGCAGCCAAGATAGAACGTCAGACTATGGCTACACCTTC
CASSQDRTSDYGYTF
>TRBD1|14|once|TRBV24-1|TRBJ2-1
TGTGCCACCAGAGACAGGGGGAGAAACAATGAGCAGTTCTTC
CATRDRGRNNEQFF
>.|16|.|TRBV9|TRBJ2-1
TGTGCCAGCAGCGTAGCTTTAGCCCCTCCCTACAATGAGCAGTTCTTC
CASSVALAPPYNEQFF
>TRBD1|16|.|TRBV6-2/TRBV6-3|TRBJ2-1
TGTGCCAGCAGCGGACAGGGGTCGAGCTCCTACAATGAGCAGTTCTTC
CASSGQGSSSYNEQFF
>.|12|.|TRBV29-1|TRBJ1-2
TGCAGCGTTCTCCTCTCTTTATCCGGCTACACCTTC
CSVLLSLSGYTF
>.|13|.|TRBV21-1|TRBJ1-2
TGTGCCAGCAGCAAAGTAGGGGCGGGGGGCTACACCTTC
CASSKVGAGGYTF
>.|11|.|TRBV6-5|TRBJ2-7
TGTGCCAGCGCAGGGGGGCACGAGCAGTACTTC
CASAGGHEQYF
>TRBD1|14|.|TRBV20-1|TRBJ1-2
TGCAGTGCATTAGCCCCAGGGGGCAGCTATGGCTACACCTTC
CSALAPGGSYGYTF
>TRBD1|14|few|TRBV28|TRBJ1-5
TGTGCCAGCAGAGAGACAGGGGGCAATCAGCCCCAGCATTTT
CASRETGGNQPQHF
>.|13|.|TRBV7-3|TRBJ1-1
TGTGCCAGCAGCTTAAACGTTAGCACTGAAGCTTTCTTT
CASSLNVSTEAFF
>TRBD2|15|.|TRBV10-3|TRBJ2-2
TGTGCCATCAGTGAATCAGCGGGAGTCACCGGGGAGCTGTTTTTT
CAISESAGVTGELFF
>.|11|few|TRBV20-1|TRBJ1-2
TGCAGTGCGCCCGACAGGCCCCCTATCACCTTC
CSAPDRPPITF
>.|17|.|TRBV4-2|TRBJ1-2
TGTGCCAGCAGCCAAGATACCAGGACAGTTACTAACTATGGCTACACCTTC
CASSQDTRTVTNYGYTF